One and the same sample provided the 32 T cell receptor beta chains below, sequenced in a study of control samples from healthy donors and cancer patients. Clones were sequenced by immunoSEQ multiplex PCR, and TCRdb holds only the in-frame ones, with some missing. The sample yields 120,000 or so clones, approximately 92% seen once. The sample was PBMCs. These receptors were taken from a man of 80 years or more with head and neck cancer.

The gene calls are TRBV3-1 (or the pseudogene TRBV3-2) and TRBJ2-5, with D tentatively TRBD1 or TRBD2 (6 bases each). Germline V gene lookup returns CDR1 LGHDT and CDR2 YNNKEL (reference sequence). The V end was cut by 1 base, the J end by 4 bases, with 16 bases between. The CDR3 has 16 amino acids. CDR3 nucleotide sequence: TGTGCCAGCAGCCAAGGACGAGGGGGGCGGGGAGAGACCCAGTACTTC. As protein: CASSQGRGGRGETQYF.

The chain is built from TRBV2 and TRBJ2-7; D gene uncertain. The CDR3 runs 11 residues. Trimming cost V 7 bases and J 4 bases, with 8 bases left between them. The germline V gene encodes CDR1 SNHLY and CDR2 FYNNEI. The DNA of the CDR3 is TGTGCCAGCATGACTTCATACGAGCAGTACTTC. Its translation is CASMTSYEQYF.

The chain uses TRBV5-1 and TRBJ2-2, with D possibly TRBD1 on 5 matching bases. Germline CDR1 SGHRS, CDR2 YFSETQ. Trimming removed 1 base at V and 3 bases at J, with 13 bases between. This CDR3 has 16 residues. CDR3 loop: CASSLHRQGYTGELFF. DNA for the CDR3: TGCGCCAGCAGCTTGCATCGGCAGGGATACACCGGGGAGCTGTTTTTT.

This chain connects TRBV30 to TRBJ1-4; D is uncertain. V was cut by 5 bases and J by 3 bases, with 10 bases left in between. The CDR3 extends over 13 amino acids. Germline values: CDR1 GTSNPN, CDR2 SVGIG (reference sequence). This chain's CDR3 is CAWAPSANEKLFF. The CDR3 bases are TGTGCCTGGGCCCCCTCGGCTAATGAAAAACTGTTTTTT.

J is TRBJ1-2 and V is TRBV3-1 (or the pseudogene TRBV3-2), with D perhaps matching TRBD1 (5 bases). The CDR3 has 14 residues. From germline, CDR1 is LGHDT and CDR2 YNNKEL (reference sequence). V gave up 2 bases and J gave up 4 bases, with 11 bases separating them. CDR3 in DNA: TGTGCCAGCAGCCAATCCGGGGGGAGCTATGGCTACACCTTC. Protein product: CASSQSGGSYGYTF.

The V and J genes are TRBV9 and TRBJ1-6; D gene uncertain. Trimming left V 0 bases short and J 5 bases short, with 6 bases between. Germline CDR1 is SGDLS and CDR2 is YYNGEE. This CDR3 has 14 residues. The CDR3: CASSVAGDNSPLHF. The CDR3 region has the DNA TGTGCCAGCAGCGTAGCTGGGGATAATTCACCCCTCCACTTT. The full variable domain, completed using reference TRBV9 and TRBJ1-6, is DSGVTQTPKHLITATGQRVTLRCSPRSGDLSVYWYQQSLDQGLQFLIQYYNGEERAKGNILERFSAQQFPDLHSELNLSSLELGDSALYFCASSVAGDNSPLHFGNGTRLTVT.

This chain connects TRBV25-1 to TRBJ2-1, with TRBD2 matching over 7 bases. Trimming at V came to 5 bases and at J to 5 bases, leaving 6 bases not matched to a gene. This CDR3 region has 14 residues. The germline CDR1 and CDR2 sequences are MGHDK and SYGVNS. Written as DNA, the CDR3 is TGTGCCAGCAGTTGGGAGGGGAAACACAATGAGCAGTTCTTC. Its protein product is CASSWEGKHNEQFF. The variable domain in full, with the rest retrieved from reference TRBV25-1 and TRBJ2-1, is EADIYQTPRYLVIGTGKKITLECSQTMGHDKMYWYQQDPGMELHLIHYSYGVNSTEKGDLSSESTVSRIRTEHFPLTLESARPSHTSQYLCASSWEGKHNEQFFGPGTRLTVL.

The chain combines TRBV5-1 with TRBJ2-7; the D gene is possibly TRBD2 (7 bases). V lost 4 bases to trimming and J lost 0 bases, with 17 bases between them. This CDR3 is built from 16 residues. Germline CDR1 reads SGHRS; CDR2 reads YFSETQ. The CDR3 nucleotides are TGCGCCAGCAGCACCCCCGGGGGCGGGGGCTCCTACGAGCAGTACTTC. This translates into CASSTPGGGGSYEQYF. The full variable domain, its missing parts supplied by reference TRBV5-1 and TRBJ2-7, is KAGVTQTPRYLIKTRGQQVTLSCSPISGHRSVSWYQQTPGQGLQFLFEYFSETQRNKGNFPGRFSGRQFSNSRSEMNVSTLELGDSALYLCASSTPGGGGSYEQYFGPGTRLTVT.

The CDR3: CASSLDQKVTLNTGELFF. The CDR3 DNA is TGTGCCAGCAGCTTAGATCAGAAGGTTACTCTGAACACCGGGGAGCTGTTTTTT. V usage is TRBV11-2 and J usage is TRBJ2-2; unclear D gene. CDR3 length: 18 residues. Germline V gene data show CDR1 as SGHAT and CDR2 as FQNNGV. V gave up 0 bases and J gave up 1 base, with 15 bases separating them.

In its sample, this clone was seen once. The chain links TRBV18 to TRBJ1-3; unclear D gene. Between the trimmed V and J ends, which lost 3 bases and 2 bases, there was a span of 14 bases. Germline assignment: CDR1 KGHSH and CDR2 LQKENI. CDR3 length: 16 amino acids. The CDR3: CASSPFAPGPGNTIYF. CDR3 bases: TGTGCCAGCTCACCTTTCGCCCCCGGGCCTGGAAACACCATATATTTT. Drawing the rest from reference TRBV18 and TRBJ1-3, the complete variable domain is NAGVMQNPRHLVRRRGQEARLRCSPMKGHSHVYWYRQLPEEGLKFMVYLQKENIIDESGMPKERFSAEFPKEGPSILRIQQVVRGDSAAYFCASSPFAPGPGNTIYFGEGSWLTVV.

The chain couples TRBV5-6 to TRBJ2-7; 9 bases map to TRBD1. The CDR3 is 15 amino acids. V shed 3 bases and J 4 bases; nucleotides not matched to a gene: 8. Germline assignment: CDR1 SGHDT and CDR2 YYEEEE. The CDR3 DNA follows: TGTGCCAGCAGCTCCCGACAGGGGGTTTCTTACGAGCAGTACTTC. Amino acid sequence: CASSSRQGVSYEQYF. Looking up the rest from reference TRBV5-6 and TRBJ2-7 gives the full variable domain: DAGVTQSPTHLIKTRGQQVTLRCSPKSGHDTVSWYQQALGQGPQFIFQYYEEEERQRGNFPDRFSGHQFPNYSSELNVNALLLGDSALYLCASSSRQGVSYEQYFGPGTRLTVT.

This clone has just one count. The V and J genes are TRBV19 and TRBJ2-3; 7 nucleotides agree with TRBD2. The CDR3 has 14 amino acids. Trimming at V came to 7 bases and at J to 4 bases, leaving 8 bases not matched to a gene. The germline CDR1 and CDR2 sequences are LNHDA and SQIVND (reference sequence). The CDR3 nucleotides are TGTGCCAGTAAAGAGCGGGGAAATTCAGATACGCAGTATTTT. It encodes CASKERGNSDTQYF.

The CDR3 protein is CASSFGETEAFF. CDR3 DNA sequence: TGTGCCAGCAGCTTCGGAGAGACTGAAGCTTTCTTT. The J gene is TRBJ1-1, the V gene TRBV3-1 (or the pseudogene TRBV3-2); D unresolved. Germline V CDR1 and CDR2: LGHDT, YNNKEL (reference sequence). V was trimmed by 5 bases and J by 5 bases, leaving 9 bases between them. The CDR3 is made up of 12 amino acids.

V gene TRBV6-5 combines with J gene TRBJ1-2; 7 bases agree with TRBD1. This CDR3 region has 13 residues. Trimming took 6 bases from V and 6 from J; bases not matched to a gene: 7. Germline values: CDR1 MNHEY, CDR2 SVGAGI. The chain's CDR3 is CASRITGEDGYTF. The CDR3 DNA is TGTGCCAGCAGGATTACAGGGGAAGATGGCTACACCTTC.

The CDR3 bases are TGTGCCAGCAGCTCATGGCGGGTCGGGGATACGCAGTATTTT. It encodes CASSSWRVGDTQYF. V is TRBV7-8 and J is TRBJ2-3, with D maybe TRBD2 (5 bases). CDR1 is SGHVS and CDR2 is FQNEAQ in the germline V gene. V lost 4 bases and J 6 bases, leaving 14 bases between the germline ends. The CDR3 length is 14 residues.

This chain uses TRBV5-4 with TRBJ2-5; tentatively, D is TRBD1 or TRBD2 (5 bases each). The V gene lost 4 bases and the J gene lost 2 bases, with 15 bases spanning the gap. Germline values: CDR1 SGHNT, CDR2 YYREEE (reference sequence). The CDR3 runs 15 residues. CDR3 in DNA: TGTGCCAGCAGCCCGAGCCTGGGGGTGCAAGAGACCCAGTACTTC. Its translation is CASSPSLGVQETQYF.

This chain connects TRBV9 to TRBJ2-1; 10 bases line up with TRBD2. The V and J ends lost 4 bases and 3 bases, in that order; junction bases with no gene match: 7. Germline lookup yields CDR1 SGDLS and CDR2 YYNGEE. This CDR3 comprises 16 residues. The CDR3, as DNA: TGTGCCAGCAGCCCGAGGGGACTAGCGAACTACAATGAGCAGTTCTTC. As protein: CASSPRGLANYNEQFF. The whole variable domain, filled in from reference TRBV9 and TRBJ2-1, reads DSGVTQTPKHLITATGQRVTLRCSPRSGDLSVYWYQQSLDQGLQFLIQYYNGEERAKGNILERFSAQQFPDLHSELNLSSLELGDSALYFCASSPRGLANYNEQFFGPGTRLTVL.

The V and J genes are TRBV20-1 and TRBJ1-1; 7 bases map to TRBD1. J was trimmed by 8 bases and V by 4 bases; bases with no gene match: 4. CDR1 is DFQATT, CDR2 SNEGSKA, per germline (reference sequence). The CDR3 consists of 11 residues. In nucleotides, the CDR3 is TGCAGTGCTATTGAGACAGGGGAAGCTTTCTTT. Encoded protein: CSAIETGEAFF.

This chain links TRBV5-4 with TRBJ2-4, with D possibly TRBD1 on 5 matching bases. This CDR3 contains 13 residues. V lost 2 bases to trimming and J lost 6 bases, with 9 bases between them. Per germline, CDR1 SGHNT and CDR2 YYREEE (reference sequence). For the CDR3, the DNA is TGTGCCAGCAGCTTTAGCCAGGGAAACATTCAGTACTTC. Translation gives CASSFSQGNIQYF.

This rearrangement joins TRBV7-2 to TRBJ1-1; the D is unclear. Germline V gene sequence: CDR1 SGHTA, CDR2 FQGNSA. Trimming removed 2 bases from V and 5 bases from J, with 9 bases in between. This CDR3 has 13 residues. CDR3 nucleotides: TGTGCCAGCAGCTTATATGAGGGAACTGAAGCTTTCTTT. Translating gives CASSLYEGTEAFF.

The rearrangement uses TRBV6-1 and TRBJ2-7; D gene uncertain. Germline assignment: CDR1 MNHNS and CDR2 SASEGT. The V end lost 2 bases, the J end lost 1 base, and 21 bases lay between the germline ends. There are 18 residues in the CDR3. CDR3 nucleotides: TGTGCCAGCAGTGAATCCCCGCGCCCAGTTTTGTCTTCCTACGAGCAGTACTTC. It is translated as CASSESPRPVLSSYEQYF.

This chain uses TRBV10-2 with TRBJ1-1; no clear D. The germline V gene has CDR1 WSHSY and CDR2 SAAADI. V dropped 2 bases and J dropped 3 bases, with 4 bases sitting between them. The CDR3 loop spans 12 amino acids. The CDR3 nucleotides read TGCGCCAGCAGTGAGAGGTACACTGAAGCTTTCTTT. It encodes CASSERYTEAFF.

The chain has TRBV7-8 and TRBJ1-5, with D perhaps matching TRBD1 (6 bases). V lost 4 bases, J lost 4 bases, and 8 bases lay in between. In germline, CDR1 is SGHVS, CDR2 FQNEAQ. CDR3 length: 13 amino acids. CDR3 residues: CASSSDRNQPQHF. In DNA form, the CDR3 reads TGTGCCAGCAGCTCCGACAGGAATCAGCCCCAGCATTTT.

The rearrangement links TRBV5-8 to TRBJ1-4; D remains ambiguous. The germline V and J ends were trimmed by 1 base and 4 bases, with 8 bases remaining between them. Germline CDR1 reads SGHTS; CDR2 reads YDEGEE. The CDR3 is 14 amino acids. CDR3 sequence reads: CASSLSWDNEKLFF. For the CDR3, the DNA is TGTGCCAGCAGCTTGTCTTGGGATAATGAAAAACTGTTTTTT. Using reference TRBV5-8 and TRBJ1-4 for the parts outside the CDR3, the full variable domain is EAGVTQSPTHLIKTRGQQATLRCSPISGHTSVYWYQQALGLGLQFLLWYDEGEERNRGNFPPRFSGRQFPNYSSELNVNALELEDSALYLCASSLSWDNEKLFFGSGTQLSVL.

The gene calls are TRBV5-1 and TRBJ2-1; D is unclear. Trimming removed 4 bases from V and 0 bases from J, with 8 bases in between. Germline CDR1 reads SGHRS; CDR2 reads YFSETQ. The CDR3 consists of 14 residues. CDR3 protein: CASSREGSYNEQFF. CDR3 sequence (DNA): TGCGCCAGCAGCAGGGAAGGCTCCTACAATGAGCAGTTCTTC.

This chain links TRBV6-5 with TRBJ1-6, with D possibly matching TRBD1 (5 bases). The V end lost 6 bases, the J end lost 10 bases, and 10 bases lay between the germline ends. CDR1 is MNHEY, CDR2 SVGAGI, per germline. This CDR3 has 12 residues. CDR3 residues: CASRFEGSPLHF. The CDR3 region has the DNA TGTGCCAGCAGGTTTGAGGGGTCACCCCTCCACTTT.

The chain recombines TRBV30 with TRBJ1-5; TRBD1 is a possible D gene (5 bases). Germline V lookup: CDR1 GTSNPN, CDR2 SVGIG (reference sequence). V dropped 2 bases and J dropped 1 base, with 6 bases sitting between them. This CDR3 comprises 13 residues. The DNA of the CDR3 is TGTGCCTGGAGTCGGGGCAGCAATCAGCCCCAGCATTTT. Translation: CAWSRGSNQPQHF.

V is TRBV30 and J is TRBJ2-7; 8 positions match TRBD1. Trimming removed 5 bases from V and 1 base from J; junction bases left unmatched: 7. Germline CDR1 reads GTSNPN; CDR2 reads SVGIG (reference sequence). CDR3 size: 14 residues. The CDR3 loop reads CAWERTGNSYEQYF. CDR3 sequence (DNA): TGTGCCTGGGAGAGGACAGGGAATTCCTACGAGCAGTACTTC. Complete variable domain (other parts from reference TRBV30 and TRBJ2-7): SQTIHQWPATLVQPVGSPLSLECTVEGTSNPNLYWYRQAAGRGLQLLFYSVGIGQISSEVPQNLSASRPQDRQFILSSKKLLLSDSGFYLCAWERTGNSYEQYFGPGTRLTVT.

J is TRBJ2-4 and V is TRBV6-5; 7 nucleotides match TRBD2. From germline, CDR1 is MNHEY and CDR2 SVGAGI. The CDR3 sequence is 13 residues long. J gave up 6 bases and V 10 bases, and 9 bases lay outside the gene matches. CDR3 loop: CATWGAGLNIQYF. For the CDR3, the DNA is TGTGCCACCTGGGGAGCGGGGCTAAACATTCAGTACTTC.

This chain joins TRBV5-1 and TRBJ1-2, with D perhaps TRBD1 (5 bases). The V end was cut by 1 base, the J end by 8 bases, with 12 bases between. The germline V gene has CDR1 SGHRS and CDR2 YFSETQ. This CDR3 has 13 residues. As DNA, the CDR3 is TGCGCCAGCAGCTTGTTTTTTGGGGACGGCTACACCTTC. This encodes CASSLFFGDGYTF.

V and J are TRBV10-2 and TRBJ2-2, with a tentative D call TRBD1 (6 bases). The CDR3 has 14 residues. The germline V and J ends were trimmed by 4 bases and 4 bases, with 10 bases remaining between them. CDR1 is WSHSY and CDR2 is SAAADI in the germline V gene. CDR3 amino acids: CASSVGDITGELFF. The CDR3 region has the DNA TGCGCCAGCAGTGTAGGGGACATCACCGGGGAGCTGTTTTTT.

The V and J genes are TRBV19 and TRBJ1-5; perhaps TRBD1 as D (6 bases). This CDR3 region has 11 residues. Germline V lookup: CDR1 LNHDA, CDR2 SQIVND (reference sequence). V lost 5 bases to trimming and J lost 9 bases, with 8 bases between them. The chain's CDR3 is CASSEGGPQHF. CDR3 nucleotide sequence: TGTGCCAGTAGTGAGGGGGGGCCCCAGCATTTT. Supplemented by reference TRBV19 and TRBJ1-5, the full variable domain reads DGGITQSPKYLFRKEGQNVTLSCEQNLNHDAMYWYRQDPGQGLRLIYYSQIVNDFQKGDIAEGYSVSREKKESFPLTVTSAQKNPTAFYLCASSEGGPQHFGDGTRLSIL.